The rows below give T cell receptor beta chains drawn from one sample of a study of T cell responses to AZD1222 COVID-19 vaccine. The repertoire was sequenced with immunoSEQ multiplex PCR; TCRdb's copy has only in-frame clones and lacks some. The table has tens of thousands of clones, 75% to 90% seen once. Sequenced material: peripheral blood, taken 28 days after the second AZD1222 dose. These receptor sequences come from an adult who received the AZD1222 COVID-19 vaccine. CDR3s include the opening cysteine and the closing phenylalanine or tryptophan. Each record gives: clone size, J gene, V gene, D gene, CDR3 DNA, CDR3 protein. A D gene is named only where the DNA matches it firmly. Clone size is not always given. Where it is, it says once, few, many or a class for expanded clones.

few | TRBJ2-3 | TRBV5-6 | . | TGTGCCAGCAGCTTGGTCGGGGGTTCTGATACGCAGTATTTT | CASSLVGGSDTQYF
. | TRBJ1-2 | TRBV15 | TRBD1 | TGTGCCACCAGCAGAGAAGGGACAGAGTATGGCTACACCTTC | CATSREGTEYGYTF
. | TRBJ2-5 | TRBV9 | TRBD1 | TGTGCCAGCAGCGTCCGACAGGGTATGTGGGAGACCCAGTACTTC | CASSVRQGMWETQYF
. | TRBJ1-2 | TRBV20-1 | . | TGCAGTGCTAGTAAGGGGCATGGCTACACCTTC | CSASKGHGYTF
once | TRBJ1-1 | TRBV19 | . | TGTGCCAGTAGTATAAGCGCGGCCGACACTGAAGCTTTCTTT | CASSISAADTEAFF
. | TRBJ1-1 | TRBV27 | . | TGTGCCAGCAGTTTCGACAGTCTGAACACTGAAGCTTTCTTT | CASSFDSLNTEAFF
. | TRBJ2-2 | TRBV7-3 | . | TGTGCCAGCAGCTTAGGTGGCAGGGTGCAGTCCGCCGGGGAGCTGTTTTTT | CASSLGGRVQSAGELFF
. | TRBJ1-3 | TRBV5-6 | . | TGTGCCAGCAGCTTGCTGGGTGTGTCTGGAAACACCATATATTTT | CASSLLGVSGNTIYF
. | TRBJ2-5 | TRBV12-5 | . | TGTGCTAGTGGTTTACTTCTGGAGACCCAGTACTTC | CASGLLLETQYF
. | TRBJ2-1 | TRBV24-1 | TRBD1 | TGTGCCAAAGGGGACAGCTCCTACAATGAGCAGTTCTTC | CAKGDSSYNEQFF
. | TRBJ1-1 | TRBV23-1 | . | TGCGCCAGCAGTCAGTATCCGGGGGCGAGCACTGAAGCTTTCTTT | CASSQYPGASTEAFF
once | TRBJ1-3 | TRBV3-1/TRBV3-2 | . | TGTGCCAGCAGCCATTCACAGGGAACTGGAAACACCATATATTTT | CASSHSQGTGNTIYF
. | TRBJ2-3 | TRBV10-2 | . | TGCGCCAGCAGTGAGGGGGTCTCAAGGGCAGATACGCAGTATTTT | CASSEGVSRADTQYF
. | TRBJ2-2 | TRBV7-2 | . | TGTGCCAGCAGCGCGCGGGACACTGGGTGGAACACCGGGGAGCTGTTTTTT | CASSARDTGWNTGELFF